This is a list of T cell receptor beta chains from one sample in a study of T cell repertoires in cytomegalovirus infection. TCRdb redid the calling of the reads with MiXCR, one entry per CDR3 protein. The table records 300,000 or so distinct CDR3 sequences, 20% to 30% of them present only once. Sequenced input: PBMCs. The origin of the receptors is a human donor in good health (CMV status not recorded). Some clones in this sample may be carry-over from other donors' samples. Each CDR3 is given with its conserved first and last residue. Each record gives: V gene, clone size, CDR3 length, D gene, J gene, CDR3 protein, CDR3 DNA. A D gene is named only where the DNA matches it firmly. Size is stated for part of the rows, as once, few or many counts, or as a class when the clone is expanded.

>TRBV7-2|many|15|-|TRBJ2-1
CASSLDLTGFREQFF
TGTGCCAGCAGCTTAGATCTGACCGGTTTCAGAGAGCAGTTCTTC
>TRBV18|many|13|TRBD1|TRBJ1-1
CASSQGANTEAFF
TGTGCCAGCTCACAGGGGGCGAACACTGAAGCTTTCTTT
>TRBV4-3|few|15|-|TRBJ1-6
CASSQAALGLLPLHF
TGCGCCAGCAGCCAAGCGGCACTCGGATTACTACCCCTCCACTTT
>TRBV28|once|13|-|TRBJ1-4
CAIPRGGGEKLFF
TGTGCCATTCCCCGGGGGGGAGGTGAAAAACTGTTTTTT
>TRBV20-1|few|14|TRBD2|TRBJ2-5
CSARLTSGQETQYF
TGCAGTGCTAGGCTGACTAGCGGCCAAGAGACCCAGTACTTC
>TRBV7-6|few|17|TRBD1|TRBJ2-5
CASSLGQGASRQETQYF
TGTGCCAGCAGCTTAGGTCAGGGGGCGAGCAGACAAGAGACCCAGTACTTC
>TRBV29-1|many|13|TRBD1|TRBJ1-6
CSARDREGSPLHF
TGCAGCGCCCGGGACAGGGAAGGGTCACCCCTCCACTTT
>TRBV5-5|-|14|-|TRBJ2-3
CASSLDESTDTQYF
TGTGCCAGCAGCTTGGATGAGTCCACAGATACGCAGTATTTT
>TRBV20-1|once|12|-|TRBJ2-7
CSAQQGSYEQYF
TGCAGTGCTCAACAGGGTTCCTACGAGCAGTACTTC
>TRBV29-1|few|14|-|TRBJ2-6
CSVGGVSGANVLTF
TGCAGCGTTGGCGGTGTTTCTGGGGCCAACGTCCTGACTTTC
>TRBV4-2|few|19|TRBD2|TRBJ2-1
CASSQDLGSGSWRYNEQFF
TGTGCCAGCAGCCAAGATCTTGGTAGCGGGAGTTGGCGTTACAATGAGCAGTTCTTC
>TRBV7-9|few|12|TRBD1|TRBJ2-7
CASSLDQGAEYF
TGTGCCAGCAGCTTAGACCAGGGGGCTGAGTACTTC
>TRBV7-2|many|11|-|TRBJ2-1
CASRKYNEQFF
TGTGCCAGCAGGAAATACAATGAGCAGTTCTTC
>TRBV10-3|few|16|-|TRBJ1-2
CAIAPREALWGYGYTF
TGTGCCATCGCTCCCAGAGAGGCTCTCTGGGGCTATGGCTACACCTTC
>TRBV11-2|many|15|-|TRBJ2-2
CASSLDRANTGELFF
TGTGCCAGCAGCTTAGATCGGGCGAACACCGGGGAGCTGTTTTTT
>TRBV7-2|few|15|-|TRBJ2-7
CASSFQAGRGNEQYF
TGTGCCAGCAGCTTCCAGGCTGGCAGGGGTAACGAGCAGTACTTC
>TRBV10-3|-|15|TRBD1|TRBJ2-3
CAISEGQGHTDTQYF
TGTGCCATCAGTGAGGGACAGGGACACACAGATACGCAGTATTTT
>TRBV7-2|many|14|TRBD1|TRBJ2-3
CASRPTGGTDTQYF
TGTGCCAGCAGACCCACAGGGGGCACAGATACGCAGTATTTT
>TRBV12-3/TRBV12-4|many|14|-|TRBJ2-7
CASSFRGGRYEQYF
TGTGCCAGCAGTTTTAGAGGGGGTCGCTACGAGCAGTACTTC
>TRBV20-1|few|14|-|TRBJ2-7
CSAREGPLLYEQYF
TGCAGTGCTAGAGAAGGTCCCCTCCTCTACGAGCAGTACTTC
>TRBV12-3/TRBV12-4|-|17|-|TRBJ2-2
CASSYTGTITNTGELFF
TGTGCCAGCAGCTACACCGGGACCATAACGAACACCGGGGAGCTGTTTTTT
>TRBV7-2|many|15|-|TRBJ2-1
CASSLYPNVGNEQFF
TGTGCCAGCAGCTTATATCCGAACGTTGGCAATGAGCAGTTCTTC
>TRBV19|-|15|-|TRBJ1-2
CASSDEGMAIGGYTF
TGTGCCAGTAGCGACGAGGGGATGGCGATCGGTGGCTACACCTTC
>TRBV20-1|-|13|-|TRBJ2-7
CSASFPGSYEQYF
TGCAGTGCTAGTTTTCCAGGGTCCTACGAGCAGTACTTC
>TRBV5-6|-|16|-|TRBJ1-3
CASSLPGDHSGNTIYF
TGTGCCAGCAGCTTACCCGGGGACCACTCTGGAAACACCATATATTTT
>TRBV20-1|many|15|-|TRBJ1-6
CSALGQSSHNSPLHF
TGCAGTGCTCTCGGACAGAGCAGCCATAATTCACCCCTCCACTTT
>TRBV23-1|few|16|-|TRBJ2-1
CASSQLPGPFYNEQFF
TGCGCCAGCAGTCAATTACCAGGACCTTTTTACAATGAGCAGTTCTTC
>TRBV7-2|many|12|-|TRBJ2-6
CASNSGANVLTF
TGTGCCAGCAACTCTGGGGCCAACGTCCTGACTTTC
>TRBV7-2|-|16|-|TRBJ2-7
CASSPGGGLVVGEQYF
TGTGCCAGCAGCCCGGGTGGGGGGCTAGTTGTAGGGGAGCAGTACTTC
>TRBV6-2/TRBV6-3|-|13|-|TRBJ2-2
CASVGPNTGELFF
TGTGCCAGCGTGGGGCCGAACACCGGGGAGCTGTTTTTT